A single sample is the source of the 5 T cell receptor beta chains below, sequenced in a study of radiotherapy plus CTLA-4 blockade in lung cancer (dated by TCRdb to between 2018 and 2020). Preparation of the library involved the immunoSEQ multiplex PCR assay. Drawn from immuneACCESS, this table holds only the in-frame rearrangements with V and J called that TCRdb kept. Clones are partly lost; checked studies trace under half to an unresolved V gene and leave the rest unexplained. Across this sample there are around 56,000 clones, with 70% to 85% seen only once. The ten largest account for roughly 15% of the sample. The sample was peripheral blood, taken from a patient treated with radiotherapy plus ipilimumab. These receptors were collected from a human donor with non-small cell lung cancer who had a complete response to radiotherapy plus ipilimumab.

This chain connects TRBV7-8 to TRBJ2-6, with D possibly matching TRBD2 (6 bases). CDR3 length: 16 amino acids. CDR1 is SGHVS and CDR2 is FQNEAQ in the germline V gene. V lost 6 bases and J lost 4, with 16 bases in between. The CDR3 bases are TGTGCCAGCAGATCCACGGGGGTATCCGGGGCCAACGTCCTGACTTTC. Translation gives CASRSTGVSGANVLTF.

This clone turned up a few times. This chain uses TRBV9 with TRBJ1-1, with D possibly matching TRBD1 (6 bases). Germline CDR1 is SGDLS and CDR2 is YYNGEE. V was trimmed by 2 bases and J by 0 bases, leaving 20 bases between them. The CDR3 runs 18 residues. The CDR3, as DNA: TGTGCCAGCAGCGTCGGAATGGACAGATCCGCCCTGAACACTGAAGCTTTCTTT. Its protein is CASSVGMDRSALNTEAFF.

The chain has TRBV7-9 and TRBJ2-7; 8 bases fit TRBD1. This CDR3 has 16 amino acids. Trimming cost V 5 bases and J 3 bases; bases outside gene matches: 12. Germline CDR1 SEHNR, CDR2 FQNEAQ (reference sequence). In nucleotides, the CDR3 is TGTGCCAGCAGCGATCCCGGGACAGGATTTATCTACGAGCAGTACTTC. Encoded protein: CASSDPGTGFIYEQYF.

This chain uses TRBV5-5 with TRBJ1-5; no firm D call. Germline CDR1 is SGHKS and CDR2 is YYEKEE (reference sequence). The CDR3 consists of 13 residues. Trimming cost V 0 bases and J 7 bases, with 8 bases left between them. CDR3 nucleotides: TGTGCCAGCAGCTTGGAATTCCGGCAGCCCCAGCATTTT. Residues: CASSLEFRQPQHF.

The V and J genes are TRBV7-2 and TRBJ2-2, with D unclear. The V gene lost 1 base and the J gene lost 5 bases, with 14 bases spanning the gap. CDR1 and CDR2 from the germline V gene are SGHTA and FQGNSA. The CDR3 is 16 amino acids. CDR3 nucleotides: TGTGCCAGCAGCTTAGTCACCGGAGTGCCGACCGGGGAGCTGTTTTTT. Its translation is CASSLVTGVPTGELFF. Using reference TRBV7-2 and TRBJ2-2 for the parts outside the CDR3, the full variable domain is GAGVSQSPSNKVTEKGKDVELRCDPISGHTALYWYRQSLGQGLEFLIYFQGNSAPDKSGLPSDRFSAERTGGSVSTLTIQRTQQEDSAVYLCASSLVTGVPTGELFFGEGSRLTVL.